This TCR beta chain was captured in a study of blood T cell repertoires in COVID-19. The CDR3 totals 16 residues. CDR1 is SGHRS, CDR2 YFSETQ, per germline. Between the trimmed V and J ends, which lost 1 base and 2 bases, there was a span of 13 bases. Measured with immunoSEQ multiplex PCR; TCRdb has only the in-frame clones, and not every one. The repertoire consists of approximately 50,000 clones, with more than 70% occurring once and the leading ten covering approximately 6.5%. The clonotype originates from a man aged 60-69 years with acute or convalescent COVID-19. The gene calls are TRBV5-1 and TRBJ1-3, with a possible D match to TRBD1 (5 bases). The specimen sequenced was peripheral blood. The CDR3 nucleotides read TGCGCCAGCAGCTTGTACGGGGGGAATCCTGGAAACACCATATATTTT. This encodes CASSLYGGNPGNTIYF.